These 17 T cell receptor beta chains were sequenced from one sample in a study of spatial heterogeneity in lung cancer. Noted time point: sample taken at primary tumor resection. TCRs were sequenced from unsorted whole RNA of tumor, nontumor lung or PBMC. TCRdb called the 5' RACE reads again in MiXCR, with one record for every CDR3 protein. The sample lists roughly 3,500 distinct CDR3 sequences; around 7.7% were seen once. The sequenced sample was normal lung tissue next to the tumor, obtained at surgery. Receptor source: a male donor with early-stage non-small cell lung cancer.

In this sample, this clonotype is medium-sized. This chain links TRBV11-3 with TRBJ2-1, with 13 bases identical to TRBD2. Germline lookup yields CDR1 SGHNT and CDR2 YENEEA. The CDR3 runs to 17 residues. The trim removed 6 bases at V and 1 base at J, leaving 6 bases unmatched. This CDR3 reads CASSTTSGRDSYNEQFF. For the CDR3, the DNA is TGTGCCAGCAGTACCACTAGCGGGAGGGATTCCTACAATGAGCAGTTCTTC.

This clonotype is judged medium-sized. V gene TRBV5-8 combines with J gene TRBJ2-7; 11 positions agree with TRBD2. Germline-derived CDR1 and CDR2 are SGHTS and YDEGEE. The CDR3 totals 15 residues. J lost 1 base, V lost 5 bases, and 5 bases had no gene match. CDR3 amino acids: CASSTTSGTSYEQYV. CDR3 bases: TGTGCCAGCAGTACGACTAGCGGGACATCCTACGAGCAGTACGTC.

This clonotype was seen ten or more times. V gene TRBV5-1 combines with J gene TRBJ2-3; D remains ambiguous. The CDR3 totals 13 residues. CDR1 SGHRS and CDR2 YFSETQ come from the germline V gene. V was trimmed by 2 bases and J by 2 bases, leaving 6 bases between them. The CDR3 DNA reads TGCGCCAGCAGCTTAAGCATCACAGATACGCAGTATTTT. Protein product: CASSLSITDTQYF.

Within the sample, this clonotype is medium-sized. The chain uses TRBV7-9 and TRBJ1-5; the match to TRBD1 covers 8 bases. In germline, CDR1 is SEHNR, CDR2 FQNEAQ (reference sequence). This CDR3 has 14 amino acids. J lost 5 bases, V lost 5 bases, and 5 bases had no gene match. CDR3 DNA: TGTGCCAGCAGCCAGGGGACAGGTGATCAGCCCCAGCATTTT. Translated: CASSQGTGDQPQHF.

This clonotype is medium-sized (0.01 to 0.1%) in the sample. The CDR3 loop is CSVYGDPRRTEAFF. CDR3 DNA: TGCAGCGTTTATGGGGACCCCCGGAGGACTGAAGCTTTCTTT. The chain joins TRBV29-1 to TRBJ1-1; a weak D match, TRBD1 (5 bases). CDR1 SQVTM and CDR2 ANQGSEA come from the germline V gene. Between the trimmed V and J ends, which lost 5 bases and 5 bases, there was a span of 18 bases. This CDR3 has 14 amino acids. The entire variable domain, with the rest obtained from reference TRBV29-1 and TRBJ1-1, is as follows: SAVISQKPSRDICQRGTSLTIQCQVDSQVTMMFWYRQQPGQSLTLIATANQGSEATYESGFVIDKFPISRPNLTFSTLTVSNMSPEDSSIYLCSVYGDPRRTEAFFGQGTRLTVV.

This clonotype is medium-sized. The chain employs TRBV7-2 and TRBJ2-5, with TRBD1 matching 7 bases. Trimming cost V 7 bases and J 2 bases; bases outside gene matches: 13. Germline assignment: CDR1 SGHTA and CDR2 FQGNSA. The CDR3 loop spans 16 amino acids. The CDR3 DNA is TGTGCCAGCACTCTAGCCCGAGGGGGCACTCAAGAGACCCAGTACTTC. It yields the protein CASTLARGGTQETQYF.

This rearrangement joins TRBV30 to TRBJ2-7; the D gene is possibly TRBD1 (5 bases). The germline V gene has CDR1 GTSNPN and CDR2 SVGIG (reference sequence). This CDR3 is built from 14 residues. V lost 2 bases and J 0 bases, leaving 11 bases between the germline ends. The CDR3 DNA sequence: TGTGCCTGGAGTAAGGGGATCGGCTCCTACGAGCAGTACTTC. As protein: CAWSKGIGSYEQYF.

This clonotype appeared many times. This chain links TRBV6-2 or TRBV6-3 with TRBJ1-5; TRBD1 matches at 7 bases. From germline, CDR1 is MNHEY and CDR2 SVGEGT. There are 18 residues in the CDR3. Trimming cost V 1 base and J 0 bases; bases outside gene matches: 9. The CDR3 sequence: CASSYFEGQTRSNQPQHF. The DNA of the CDR3 is TGTGCCAGCAGTTACTTTGAGGGACAGACCCGTAGCAATCAGCCCCAGCATTTT.

The chain uses TRBV6-5 and TRBJ2-7; the D is unclear. Germline V gene sequence: CDR1 MNHEY, CDR2 SVGAGI. V lost 9 bases and J lost 2, with 11 bases in between. The CDR3 has 12 residues. CDR3 sequence reads: CASVRHPYEQYV. The CDR3 DNA reads as TGTGCCAGTGTACGACACCCCTACGAGCAGTACGTC.

This clonotype was detected ten times or more. V gene TRBV12-3 or TRBV12-4 combines with J gene TRBJ1-1, with TRBD1 identical over 8 bases. After removal of 4 bases from V and 2 bases from J, the junction contained 3 bases not matched to a gene. This CDR3 contains 14 residues. The CDR3 protein is CASSSQGANTEAFF. CDR3 nucleotides: TGTGCCAGCAGTTCCCAGGGGGCTAACACTGAAGCTTTCTTT.

This clonotype is medium-sized. The rearrangement uses TRBV21-1 and TRBJ1-5. TRBV21-1 is a pseudogene locus. The CDR3 runs to 15 residues. CDR3 region: CASSKAPFLGQPQHF. The CDR3 coding sequence is TGTGCCAGCAGCAAAGCCCCGTTTTTGGGTCAGCCCCAGCATTTT.

This clonotype was detected many times. V is TRBV7-8 and J is TRBJ2-2; weak D call: TRBD1 (6 bases). The CDR3 covers 14 residues. V was cut by 5 bases and J by 3 bases, with 10 bases left in between. Looked up from germline, CDR1 is SGHVS and CDR2 is FQNEAQ. CDR3 nucleotide sequence: TGTGCCAGCAGCCTGTGGACAGACACCGGGGAGCTGTTTTTT. Protein sequence: CASSLWTDTGELFF.

Judged by abundance, this clonotype is medium-sized. The chain is built from TRBV13 and TRBJ1-6; 8 bases are shared with TRBD1. The CDR3 is 17 amino acids. Germline CDR1 is PRHDT and CDR2 is FYEKMQ (reference sequence). The V gene end was trimmed by 0 bases and the J gene end by 9 bases; junction bases not matched to a gene: 10. CDR3 in amino acids: CASSLGRGLRVGSPLHF. The CDR3, as DNA: TGTGCCAGCAGCTTAGGCAGGGGGCTAAGAGTCGGTTCACCCCTCCACTTT.

The rearrangement links TRBV24-1 to TRBJ1-1; TRBD1 is a possible D gene (5 bases). Trimming shortened V by 8 bases and J by 1 base, and 7 bases separated the two germline ends. This CDR3 region has 12 residues. From germline, CDR1 is KGHDR and CDR2 SFDVKD. This chain's CDR3 is CATKGPNTEAFF. In DNA form, the CDR3 reads TGTGCCACCAAGGGGCCGAACACTGAAGCTTTCTTT.

This clonotype was found many times. The gene calls are TRBV5-6 and TRBJ2-7; 7 bases are a match to TRBD1. Germline lookup yields CDR1 SGHDT and CDR2 YYEEEE. J gave up 2 bases and V 6 bases, and 8 bases lay outside the gene matches. This CDR3 region has 14 residues. The CDR3 reads CASTLVRGTYEQYF. The CDR3 DNA reads TGTGCCAGCACTCTGGTCAGGGGGACCTACGAGCAGTACTTC.

This clonotype is judged medium-sized. The chain recombines TRBV6-1 with TRBJ2-5; possibly TRBD2 for D (5 bases). V gave up 2 bases and J gave up 7 bases, with 14 bases separating them. CDR1 is MNHNS and CDR2 is SASEGT in the germline V gene. CDR3 length equals 14 residues. The CDR3 DNA reads TGTGCCAGCAGTGAAACACCTCTACGGGGGACCCAGTACTTC. This sequence encodes CASSETPLRGTQYF.

The chain couples TRBV5-1 to TRBJ2-1, with TRBD2 matching over 8 bases. CDR1 is SGHRS, CDR2 YFSETQ, per germline. This CDR3 is 14 amino acids long. The V segment lost 5 bases and the J segment 2 bases; nucleotides outside the gene matches: 3. The CDR3 region has the DNA TGCGCCAGCAGAGCGGGAGAGACCTACAATGAGCAGTTCTTC. Translation gives CASRAGETYNEQFF.